This TCR beta chain was sequenced for a study of blood T cell repertoires in COVID-19. Study as a whole: Samples came from the United States, Italy and Spain, spanning acute and convalescent COVID-19. Nucleic acid was either cDNA or gDNA, and it came from T cells, B-cell-depleted T cells, or PBMCs.

Patients of the Seattle cohort, enrolled during active infection, were followed longitudinally. Trimming removed 5 bases from V and 7 bases from J; junction bases left unmatched: 8. CDR1 and CDR2 from the germline V gene are LNHDA and SQIVND (reference sequence). This CDR3 comprises 14 residues. The method was immunoSEQ multiplex PCR; TCRdb's version includes in-frame clones alone and lacks a portion of them. The sample includes around 400,000 clones, around 87% of them seen just once. Sequencing was done on a sample of peripheral blood. The receptor was isolated from a woman in her sixties or seventies with COVID-19, enrolled during active disease. The chain links TRBV19 to TRBJ1-2; TRBD1 agrees at 9 bases. The DNA of the CDR3 is TGTGCCAGTAGTCCGGGACAGGGTTTGGCTGGCTACACCTTC. It is translated as CASSPGQGLAGYTF. The entire variable domain, with the rest obtained from reference TRBV19 and TRBJ1-2, is as follows: DGGITQSPKYLFRKEGQNVTLSCEQNLNHDAMYWYRQDPGQGLRLIYYSQIVNDFQKGDIAEGYSVSREKKESFPLTVTSAQKNPTAFYLCASSPGQGLAGYTFGSGTRLTVV.